This TCR beta chain comes out of a study of blood T cell repertoires in COVID-19 (dated by TCRdb to 2018 to 2021). Some background on the complete study: Collaborator samples came from the United States, Italy and Spain and covered acute and convalescent phases of COVID-19. The samples were drawn from the first 160 participants of the ongoing ImmuneRACE study and from more than 1,000 subjects provided by 6 global collaborators. The repertoires were released in a freely available public database intended as a resource for research on the immune response to SARS-CoV-2. Subjects who had been exposed to COVID-19, were actively infected with it, or had recovered from it provided the deeply sampled blood TCRbeta repertoires that made up the dataset. HLA class I and class II types, where available, came from metadata supplied by the sample provider rather than from assay-based typing. The prospective study material was composed of cDNA or gDNA derived from T cells, B-cell-depleted T cells, or PBMCs. Nearly every sample came with metadata listing a de-identified subject ID, COVID-19 status, age in years and sex.

TCRbeta CDR3 regions were amplified from genomic DNA by means of the immunoSEQ Assay, a bias-controlled multiplex PCR. On the study's bioinformatics: The number of nucleated cells in each sample was estimated from the amplification of reference gene primers within the assay. Sequence reads were collapsed and filtered to measure the absolute abundance of every unique TCRbeta CDR3 rearrangement. For each sample, productive Simpson clonality was calculated as the square root of Simpson's diversity index over productive rearrangements. In its TCRdb copy, this immuneACCESS table keeps in-frame sequences only and misses some clones. Where compared with another copy, unresolved V genes explain less than half of these, and the others have no known cause. That table gives V, J and clone size, and the DNA gave D and trimming. The sample table holds around 150,000 clones, of which 85% were seen once. Around 3.2% of the sample goes to the ten largest clones.

Collaborating institutions collected whole blood in K2EDTA tubes following their own protocols. For TCRbeta analysis, collaborator samples were shipped as frozen whole blood, as isolated PBMCs, or as DNA extracted from either sample type. For this clone: This receptor's antigen is unknown. Base-call qualities are not available, and no considerably larger clone is one nucleotide away.

There are 15 amino acids in the CDR3, from cysteine to phenylalanine inclusive. The CDR3 DNA has 45 bases and is translated from base 1. Via the germline V gene (reference sequence), CDR1 is PRHDT and CDR2 FYEKMQ. Trimming leaves V shorter by 5 bases and J shorter by 7 bases, with the junction holding 8 bases beyond the gene matches. Broader findings and caveats from the paper: The amount of clinical and demographic metadata varied by source and participant and was provided uncurated.

This clonotype originated in a human donor with acute or convalescent COVID-19. The donor label of this sample is uncertain. In this chain, TRBV13 is recombined with TRBJ1-6, with TRBD1 matching 7 junction bases. The sample consisted of peripheral blood. The CDR3 sequence is CASSPRGRLNSPLHF. The DNA is TGTGCCAGCAGCCCGAGGGGGCGCCTCAATTCACCCCTCCACTTT.